Presented here are 9 T cell receptor beta chains from one specimen sequenced in a study of T cells in Graves' hyperthyroidism and ophthalmopathy. Amplified TCR beta CDR3 regions derived from RNA transcripts. TCR CDR3 regions were first amplified by RT-PCR with HTBI primers. TCRdb processed the multiplex PCR reads anew with MiXCR; each CDR3 protein has one entry. The profile shows about 720,000 distinct CDR3 sequences, over 15% of them singletons. The sequenced material came from blood. The source of these receptors is a woman in her forties or fifties with Graves' hyperthyroidism that later progressed to Graves' ophthalmopathy.

This clonotype came up many times. This rearrangement joins TRBV29-1 to TRBJ2-1; tentatively, D is TRBD2 (6 bases). Germline V CDR1 and CDR2: SQVTM, ANQGSEA. The CDR3 has 15 amino acids. Deletions cut 1 base from V and 6 bases from J, with 16 bases between. The CDR3 here is CSVEAGDPRLNEQFF. The CDR3 DNA sequence: TGCAGCGTTGAAGCGGGGGACCCACGTCTCAATGAGCAGTTCTTC.

For this clonotype: This may arise from a read error, as a much more abundant clone is one base away. The V call is TRBV7-2, the J call TRBJ1-5; D is undetermined. Germline V CDR1 and CDR2: SGHTA, FQGNSA. The CDR3 covers 16 residues. CDR3 nucleotides: TGTGCCAGCAGCTCCCACTATTGGGATAGCAGTCAGCCCCAGCATTTT. This sequence encodes CASSSHYWDSSQPQHF.

This chain connects TRBV5-6 to TRBJ2-5; TRBD1 matches 8 bases. In germline, CDR1 is SGHDT, CDR2 YYEEEE. The CDR3 has 15 amino acids. V shed 3 bases and J 5 bases; nucleotides not matched to a gene: 9. The CDR3 loop reads CASSYPGQAYETQYF. Written as DNA, the CDR3 is TGTGCCAGCAGCTACCCGGGACAGGCTTATGAGACCCAGTACTTC.

This clonotype turned up a few times. The rearrangement uses TRBV3-1 and TRBJ2-2; tentatively, D is TRBD1 (5 bases). Between the trimmed V and J ends, which lost 4 bases and 6 bases, there was a span of 9 bases. Germline CDR1 LGHDT, CDR2 YNNKEL (reference sequence). The CDR3 loop spans 13 amino acids. The CDR3 sequence: CASSLGEAGELFF. The CDR3 nucleotides are TGTGCCAGCAGCCTAGGGGAAGCCGGGGAGCTGTTTTTT.

The chain has TRBV18 and TRBJ2-1, with 11 bases lining up with TRBD2. This CDR3 comprises 15 residues. Germline V gives CDR1 KGHSH, CDR2 LQKENI. The ends lost 6 bases at V and 9 bases at J; junction bases unmatched: 10. The CDR3 DNA is TGTGCCAGCTCCCCCATAGCGGGGGGGCCTGGTGAGCAGTTCTTC. It specifies CASSPIAGGPGEQFF.

The rearrangement joins TRBV7-8 to TRBJ2-3; D call uncertain. The CDR3 is 17 amino acids. Germline V CDR1 and CDR2: SGHVS, FQNEAQ. With 4 bases removed from V and 0 bases from J, the gap between germline ends came to 17 bases. CDR3 in amino acids: CASSSMAGDLSTDTQYF. Here the CDR3 DNA reads TGTGCCAGCAGCTCGATGGCAGGAGATCTTAGCACAGATACGCAGTATTTT. The whole variable domain, remainder taken from reference TRBV7-8 and TRBJ2-3, is GAGVSQSPRYKVAKRGQDVALRCDPISGHVSLFWYQQALGQGPEFLTYFQNEAQLDKSGLPSDRFFAERPEGSVSTLKIQRTQQEDSAVYLCASSSMAGDLSTDTQYFGPGTRLTVL.

The V call is TRBV6-4, the J call TRBJ2-3; possible D gene TRBD1, 6 bases. The CDR3 runs to 14 residues. Trimming removed 4 bases from V and 6 bases from J, with 14 bases in between. The germline V gene encodes CDR1 MRHNA and CDR2 SNTAGT. The CDR3 DNA follows: TGTGCCAGCAGTGCCCGGACAGTCGGGGATACGCAGTATTTT. The encoded protein is CASSARTVGDTQYF.

CDR3 sequence reads: CSVAPGARETQYF. The CDR3 nucleotides read TGCAGCGTCGCCCCGGGGGCCAGGGAGACCCAGTACTTC. The chain employs TRBV29-1 and TRBJ2-5; D tentatively reads TRBD1 or TRBD2 (6 bases each). The V end was cut by 6 bases, the J end by 5 bases, with 16 bases between. The CDR3 is made up of 13 amino acids. Germline V CDR1 and CDR2: SQVTM, ANQGSEA.

This clonotype was seen more than once but under ten times. The chain joins TRBV12-3 or TRBV12-4 to TRBJ1-3; D ambiguous. Trimming pared 5 bases from V and 3 bases from J, leaving 14 bases between. The CDR3 has 15 residues. The CDR3 loop reads CASSPPGEGGNTIYF. The DNA of the CDR3 is TGTGCCAGCAGTCCTCCGGGCGAAGGTGGAAACACCATATATTTT.